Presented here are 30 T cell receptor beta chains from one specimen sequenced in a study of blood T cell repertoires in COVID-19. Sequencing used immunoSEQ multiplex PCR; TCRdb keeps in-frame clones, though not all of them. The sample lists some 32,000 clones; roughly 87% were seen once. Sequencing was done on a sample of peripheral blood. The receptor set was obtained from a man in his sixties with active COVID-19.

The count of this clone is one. CDR3 DNA: TGCGCCAGCAGCTTGGGACTAGCGGGGGAAGAGACCCAGTACTTC. It translates to CASSLGLAGEETQYF. The chain has TRBV5-1 and TRBJ2-5; 12 bases match TRBD2. The CDR3 covers 15 residues. Trimming at V came to 0 bases and at J to 3 bases, leaving 0 bases not matched to a gene. Germline V gene sequence: CDR1 SGHRS, CDR2 YFSETQ.

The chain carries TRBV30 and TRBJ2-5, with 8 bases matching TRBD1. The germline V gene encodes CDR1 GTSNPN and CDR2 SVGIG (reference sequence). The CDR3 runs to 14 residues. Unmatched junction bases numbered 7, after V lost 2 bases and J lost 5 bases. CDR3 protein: CAWSLAGGSETQYF. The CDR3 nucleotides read TGTGCCTGGAGTTTGGCAGGGGGCTCGGAGACCCAGTACTTC.

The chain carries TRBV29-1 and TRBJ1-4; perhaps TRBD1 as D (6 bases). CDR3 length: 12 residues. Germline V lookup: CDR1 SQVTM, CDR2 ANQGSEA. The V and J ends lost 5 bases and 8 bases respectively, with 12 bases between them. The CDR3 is CSVSVQGEKLFF. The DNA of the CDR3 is TGCAGCGTTTCAGTGCAGGGGGAAAAACTGTTTTTT.

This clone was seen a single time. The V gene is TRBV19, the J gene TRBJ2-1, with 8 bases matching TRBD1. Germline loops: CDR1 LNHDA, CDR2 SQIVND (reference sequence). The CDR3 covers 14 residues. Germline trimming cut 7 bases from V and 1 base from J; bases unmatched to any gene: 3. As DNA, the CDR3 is TGTGCCAGTACCCGGACAGGGTCCTACAATGAGCAGTTCTTC. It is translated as CASTRTGSYNEQFF.

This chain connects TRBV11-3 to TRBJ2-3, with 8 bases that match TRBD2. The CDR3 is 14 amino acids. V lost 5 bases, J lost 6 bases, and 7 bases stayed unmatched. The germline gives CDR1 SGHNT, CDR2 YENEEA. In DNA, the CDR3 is TGTGCCAGCAGCCCCGGACTAGCAAGTGATACGCAGTATTTT. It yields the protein CASSPGLASDTQYF. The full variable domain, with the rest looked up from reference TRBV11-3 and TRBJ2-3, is EAGVVQSPRYKIIEKKQPVAFWCNPISGHNTLYWYLQNLGQGPELLIRYENEEAVDDSQLPKDRFSAERLKGVDSTLKIQPAELGDSAVYLCASSPGLASDTQYFGPGTRLTVL.

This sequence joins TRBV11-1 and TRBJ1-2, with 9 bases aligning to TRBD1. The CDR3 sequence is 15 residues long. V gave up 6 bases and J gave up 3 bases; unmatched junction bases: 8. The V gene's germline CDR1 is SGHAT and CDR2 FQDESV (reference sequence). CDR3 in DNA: TGTGCCAGCAGTACGGGACAGGGCAGCCACTATGGCTACACCTTC. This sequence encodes CASSTGQGSHYGYTF.

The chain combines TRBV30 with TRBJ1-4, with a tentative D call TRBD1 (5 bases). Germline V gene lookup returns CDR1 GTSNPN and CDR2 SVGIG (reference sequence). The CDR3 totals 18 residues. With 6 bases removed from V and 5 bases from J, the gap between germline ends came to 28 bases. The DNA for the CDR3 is TGTGCCTGTAAAAAAACCCGCGGGGGGGAGTTTCGGAATGAAAAACTGTTTTTT. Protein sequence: CACKKTRGGEFRNEKLFF.

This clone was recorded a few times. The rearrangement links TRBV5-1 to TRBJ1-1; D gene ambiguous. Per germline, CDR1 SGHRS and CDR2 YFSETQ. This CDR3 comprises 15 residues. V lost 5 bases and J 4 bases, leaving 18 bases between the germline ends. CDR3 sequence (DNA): TGCGCCAGCAGACCCGACTCCGTAACATTCACTGAAGCTTTCTTT. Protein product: CASRPDSVTFTEAFF.

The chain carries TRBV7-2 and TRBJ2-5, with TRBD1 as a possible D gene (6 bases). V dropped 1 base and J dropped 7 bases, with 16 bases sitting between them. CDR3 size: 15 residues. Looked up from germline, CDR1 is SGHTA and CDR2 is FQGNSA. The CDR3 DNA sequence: TGTGCCAGCAGCTTAGTGTGGGACACCAAAGGGACCCAGTACTTC. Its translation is CASSLVWDTKGTQYF.

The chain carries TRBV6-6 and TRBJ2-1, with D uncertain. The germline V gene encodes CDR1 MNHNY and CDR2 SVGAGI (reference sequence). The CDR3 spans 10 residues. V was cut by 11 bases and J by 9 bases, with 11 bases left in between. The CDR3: CAVDSGEQFF. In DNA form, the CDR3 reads TGTGCCGTCGACTCTGGTGAGCAGTTCTTC.

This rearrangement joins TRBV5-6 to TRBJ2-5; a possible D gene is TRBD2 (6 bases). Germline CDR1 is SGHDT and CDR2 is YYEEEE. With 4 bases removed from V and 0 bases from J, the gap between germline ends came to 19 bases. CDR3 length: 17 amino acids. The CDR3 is CASSPWGSGMYQETQYF. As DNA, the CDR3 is TGTGCCAGCAGCCCCTGGGGTAGCGGAATGTACCAAGAGACCCAGTACTTC. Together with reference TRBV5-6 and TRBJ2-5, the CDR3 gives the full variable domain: DAGVTQSPTHLIKTRGQQVTLRCSPKSGHDTVSWYQQALGQGPQFIFQYYEEEERQRGNFPDRFSGHQFPNYSSELNVNALLLGDSALYLCASSPWGSGMYQETQYFGPGTRLLVL.

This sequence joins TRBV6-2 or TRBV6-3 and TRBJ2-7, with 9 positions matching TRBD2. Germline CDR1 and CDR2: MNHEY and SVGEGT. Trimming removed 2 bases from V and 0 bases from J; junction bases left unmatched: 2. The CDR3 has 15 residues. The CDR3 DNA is TGTGCCAGCAGTTACGCGGGAGGGTCCTCCTACGAGCAGTACTTC. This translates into CASSYAGGSSYEQYF.

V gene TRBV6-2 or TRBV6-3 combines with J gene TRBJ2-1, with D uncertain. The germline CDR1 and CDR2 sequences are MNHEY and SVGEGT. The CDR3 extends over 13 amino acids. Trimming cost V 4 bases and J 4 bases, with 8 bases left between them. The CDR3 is CASSSTLYNEQFF. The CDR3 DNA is TGTGCCAGCAGTTCGACTCTGTACAATGAGCAGTTCTTC.

For the CDR3, the DNA is TGCAGCGTCGACAGGGCCACTGAAGCTTTCTTT. Translated: CSVDRATEAFF. This chain uses TRBV29-1 with TRBJ1-1; 7 bases agree with TRBD1. J gave up 4 bases and V 6 bases, and 2 bases lay outside the gene matches. This CDR3 is built from 11 residues. Germline CDR1 is SQVTM and CDR2 is ANQGSEA.

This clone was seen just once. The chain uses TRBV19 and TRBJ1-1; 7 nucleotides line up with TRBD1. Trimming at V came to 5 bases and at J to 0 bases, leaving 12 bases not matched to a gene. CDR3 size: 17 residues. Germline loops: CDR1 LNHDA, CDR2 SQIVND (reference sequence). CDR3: CASSPTTGRVMNTEAFF. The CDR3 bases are TGTGCCAGTAGTCCGACGACAGGGAGAGTCATGAACACTGAAGCTTTCTTT.

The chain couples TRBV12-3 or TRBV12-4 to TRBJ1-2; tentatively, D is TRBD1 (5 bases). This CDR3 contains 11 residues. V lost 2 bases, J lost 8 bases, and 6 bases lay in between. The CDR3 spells CASSLQGGYTF. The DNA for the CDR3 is TGTGCCAGCAGTTTACAGGGCGGCTACACCTTC.

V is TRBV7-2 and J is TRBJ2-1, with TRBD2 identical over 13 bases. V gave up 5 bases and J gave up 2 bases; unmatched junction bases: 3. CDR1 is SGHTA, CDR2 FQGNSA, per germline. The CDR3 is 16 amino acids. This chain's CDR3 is CASSTTSGRAYNEQFF. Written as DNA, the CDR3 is TGTGCCAGCAGCACTACTAGCGGGAGGGCCTACAATGAGCAGTTCTTC.

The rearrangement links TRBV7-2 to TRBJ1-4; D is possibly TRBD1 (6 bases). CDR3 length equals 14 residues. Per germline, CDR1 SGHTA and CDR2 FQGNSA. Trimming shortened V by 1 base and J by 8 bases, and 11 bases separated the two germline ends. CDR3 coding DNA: TGTGCCAGCAGCTTAGAACAGGGAGACGAAAAACTGTTTTTT. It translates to CASSLEQGDEKLFF.

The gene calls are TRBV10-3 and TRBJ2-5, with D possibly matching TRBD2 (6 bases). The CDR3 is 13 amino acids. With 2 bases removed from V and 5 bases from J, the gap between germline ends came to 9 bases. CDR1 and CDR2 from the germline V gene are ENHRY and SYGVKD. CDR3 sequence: CAISEVGGETQYF. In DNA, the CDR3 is TGTGCCATCAGTGAGGTGGGGGGTGAGACCCAGTACTTC.

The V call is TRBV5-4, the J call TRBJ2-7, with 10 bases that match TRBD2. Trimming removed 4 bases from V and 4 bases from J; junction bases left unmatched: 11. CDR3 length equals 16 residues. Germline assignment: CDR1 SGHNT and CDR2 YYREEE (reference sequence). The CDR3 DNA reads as TGTGCCAGCAGCCCGCAAGCGGGGGGGAAGTCTTACGAGCAGTACTTC. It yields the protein CASSPQAGGKSYEQYF.

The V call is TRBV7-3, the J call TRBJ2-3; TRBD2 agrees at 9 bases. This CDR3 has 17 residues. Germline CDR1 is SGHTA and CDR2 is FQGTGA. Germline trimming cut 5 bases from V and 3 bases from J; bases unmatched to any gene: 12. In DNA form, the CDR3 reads TGTGCCAGCAGCCCTCGCCGCGGCGGGGGGGCAACAGATACGCAGTATTTT. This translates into CASSPRRGGGATDTQYF. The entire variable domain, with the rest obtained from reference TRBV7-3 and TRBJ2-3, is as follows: GAGVSQTPSNKVTEKGKYVELRCDPISGHTALYWYRQSLGQGPEFLIYFQGTGAADDSGLPNDRFFAVRPEGSVSTLKIQRTERGDSAVYLCASSPRRGGGATDTQYFGPGTRLTVL.

In DNA form, the CDR3 reads TGTGCCAGCAGTGAATGGGGGCCAGTAGAAGGCTACACCTTC. The encoded protein is CASSEWGPVEGYTF. This chain connects TRBV2 to TRBJ1-2, with D perhaps TRBD1 (6 bases). V shed 2 bases and J shed 8 bases, with 15 bases lying between them. This CDR3 spans 14 amino acids. Germline V lookup: CDR1 SNHLY, CDR2 FYNNEI.

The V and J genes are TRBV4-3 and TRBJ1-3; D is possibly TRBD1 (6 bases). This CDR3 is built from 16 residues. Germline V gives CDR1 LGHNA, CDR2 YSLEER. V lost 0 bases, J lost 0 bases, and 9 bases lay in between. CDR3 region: CASSQDDRSSGNTIYF. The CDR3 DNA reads TGCGCCAGCAGCCAAGACGACAGGAGCTCTGGAAACACCATATATTTT.

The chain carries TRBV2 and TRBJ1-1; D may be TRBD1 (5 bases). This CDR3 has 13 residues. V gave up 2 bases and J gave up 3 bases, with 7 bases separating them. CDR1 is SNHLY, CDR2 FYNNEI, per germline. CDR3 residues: CASSERGYTEAFF. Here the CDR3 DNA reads TGTGCCAGCAGTGAACGGGGGTACACTGAAGCTTTCTTT.

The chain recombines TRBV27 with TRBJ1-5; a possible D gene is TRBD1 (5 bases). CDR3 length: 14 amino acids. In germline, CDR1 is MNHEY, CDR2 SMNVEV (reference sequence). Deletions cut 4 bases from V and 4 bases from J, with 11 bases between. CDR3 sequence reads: CASSWGGWNQPQHF. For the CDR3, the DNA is TGTGCCAGCAGTTGGGGGGGATGGAATCAGCCCCAGCATTTT.

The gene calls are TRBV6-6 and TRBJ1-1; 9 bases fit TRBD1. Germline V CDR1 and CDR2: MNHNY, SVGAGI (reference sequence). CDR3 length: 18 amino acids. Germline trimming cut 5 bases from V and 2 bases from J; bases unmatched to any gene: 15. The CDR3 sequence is CASSRLLQGAGRNTEAFF. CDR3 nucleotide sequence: TGTGCCAGCAGTCGATTACTACAGGGGGCCGGGAGAAACACTGAAGCTTTCTTT.

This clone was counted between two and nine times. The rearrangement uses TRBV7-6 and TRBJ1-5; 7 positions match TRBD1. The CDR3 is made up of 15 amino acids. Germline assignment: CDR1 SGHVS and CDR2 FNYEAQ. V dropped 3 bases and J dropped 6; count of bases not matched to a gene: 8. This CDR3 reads CASSLEQGHGQPQHF. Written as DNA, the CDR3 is TGTGCCAGCAGCTTGGAACAGGGGCACGGTCAGCCCCAGCATTTT. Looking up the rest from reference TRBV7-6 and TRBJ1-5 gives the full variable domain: GAGVSQSPRYKVTKRGQDVALRCDPISGHVSLYWYRQALGQGPEFLTYFNYEAQQDKSGLPNDRFSAERPEGSISTLTIQRTEQRDSAMYRCASSLEQGHGQPQHFGDGTRLSIL.

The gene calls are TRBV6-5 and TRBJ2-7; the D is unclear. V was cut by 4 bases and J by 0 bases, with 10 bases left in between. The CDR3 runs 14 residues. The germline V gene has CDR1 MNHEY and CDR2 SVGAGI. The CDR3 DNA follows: TGTGCCAGCAGTTTACTACCGAGCTCCTACGAGCAGTACTTC. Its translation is CASSLLPSSYEQYF.

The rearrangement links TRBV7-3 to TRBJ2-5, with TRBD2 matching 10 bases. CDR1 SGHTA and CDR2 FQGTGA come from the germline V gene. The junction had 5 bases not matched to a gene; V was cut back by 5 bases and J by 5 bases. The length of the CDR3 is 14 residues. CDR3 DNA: TGTGCCAGCAGCAGCGGGAGGGGGAAGGAGACCCAGTACTTC. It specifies CASSSGRGKETQYF.

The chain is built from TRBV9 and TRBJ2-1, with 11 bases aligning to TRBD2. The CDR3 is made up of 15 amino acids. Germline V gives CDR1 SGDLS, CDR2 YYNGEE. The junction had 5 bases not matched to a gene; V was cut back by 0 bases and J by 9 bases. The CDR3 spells CASSVGLAGGSEQFF. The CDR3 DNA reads TGTGCCAGCAGCGTAGGGCTAGCGGGAGGCAGTGAGCAGTTCTTC.